Listed below are T cell receptor beta chains from one sample, sequenced in a study of human T cells and chemical hapten exposure. TCRdb re-called the RACE reads with MiXCR, one entry per CDR3 protein. Counted here are around 130,000 distinct CDR3 sequences, approximately 9.5% occurring once; the ten biggest clones make up around 1.7%. Sequencing input: whole blood. These receptors all come from a male donor in good health. Some clones in this sample may be carry-over from other donors' samples. CDR3s include the opening cysteine and the closing phenylalanine or tryptophan. Fields, in order: V gene, clone size, D gene, J gene, CDR3 DNA, CDR3 protein. D genes are given only for firm matches. Size values are once, few and many counts, or a class for expanded clones, and some rows have none.

>TRBV9|.|.|TRBJ2-3
TGTGCCAGCAGCGTAGGGGGACTCCCCCGAGATACGCAGTATTTT
CASSVGGLPRDTQYF
>TRBV29-1|.|.|TRBJ2-3
TGCAGCGTTGAAACAGGGGGGGTCACAGATACGCAGTATTTT
CSVETGGVTDTQYF
>TRBV27|.|.|TRBJ1-1
TGTGCCAGCAGTTTAAATGGGTTAAGGACTGAAGCTTTCTTT
CASSLNGLRTEAFF
>TRBV9|.|TRBD2|TRBJ2-2
TGTGCCAGCAGCGTAGACGGGGGGGACACCGGGGAGCTGTTTTTT
CASSVDGGDTGELFF
>TRBV5-1|many|.|TRBJ2-3
TGCGCCAGCAGAAACACGGGTACAGATACGCAGTATTTT
CASRNTGTDTQYF
>TRBV15|few|.|TRBJ2-7
TGTGCCACCAGCAGAGATGCAGGGGCGTCCTACGAGCAGTACTTC
CATSRDAGASYEQYF
>TRBV5-1|few|.|TRBJ1-1
TGCGCCAGCAGCCCTGACCCGACAAGGGGGAACACTGAAGCTTTCTTT
CASSPDPTRGNTEAFF
>TRBV13|.|.|TRBJ2-7
TGTGCCAGCAGCGAAGGCAGAGCCTCCTACGAGCAGTACTTC
CASSEGRASYEQYF
>TRBV6-5|.|TRBD1|TRBJ2-7
TGTGCCAGCAGCTGGGGACAGTCCTCCTACGAGCAGTACTTC
CASSWGQSSYEQYF
>TRBV4-1|few|.|TRBJ1-1
TGCGCCAGCAGCCGCGTGGGGGAGAACACTGAAGCTTTCTTT
CASSRVGENTEAFF
>TRBV20-1|once|TRBD1|TRBJ1-5
TGCAGTGCTAGCGCCGGGACAGGGGGCAATCAGCCCCAGCATTTT
CSASAGTGGNQPQHF
>TRBV19|few|.|TRBJ1-5
TGTGCCAGTAGGGACCGAGGTAGCAATCAGCCCCAGCATTTT
CASRDRGSNQPQHF
>TRBV29-1|many|TRBD1|TRBJ2-3
TGCAGCGTCCGCCCCGGGACAGGGTTAACAGATACGCAGTATTTT
CSVRPGTGLTDTQYF
>TRBV7-8|few|TRBD2|TRBJ2-5
TGTGCCAGCAGCCCCACACAACGGGGACTAGCGGGCCAAGAGACCCAGTACTTC
CASSPTQRGLAGQETQYF
>TRBV7-2|few|.|TRBJ2-1
TGTGCCAGCAGCTTAGAGCGGAGGACCTACAATGAGCAGTTCTTC
CASSLERRTYNEQFF
>TRBV7-2|.|.|TRBJ2-7
TGTGCCAGCAGTCTACAACTCCAACTCTACGAGCAGTACTTC
CASSLQLQLYEQYF
>TRBV7-9|many|TRBD1|TRBJ2-1
TGTGCCAGCAGCCAGCGACAGGGAACCTACAATGAGCAGTTCTTC
CASSQRQGTYNEQFF
>TRBV5-1|many|.|TRBJ2-2
TGCGCCAGCAGCCTAGGCGACATAGGCAACACCGGGGAGCTGTTTTTT
CASSLGDIGNTGELFF
>TRBV19|few|TRBD2|TRBJ2-1
TGTGCCAGTAATACGGCTAGCGGGAGGATGAATGAGCAGTTCTTC
CASNTASGRMNEQFF
>TRBV6-1|many|.|TRBJ1-1
TGTGCCAGCAGTGAAGCGCAGGGAAACACTGAAGCTTTCTTT
CASSEAQGNTEAFF
>TRBV6-4|.|.|TRBJ2-3
TGTGCCAGCAGTGAAAGGGGCAGCACAGATACGCAGTATTTT
CASSERGSTDTQYF
>TRBV20-1|few|.|TRBJ2-1
TGCAGTGCTGCATGGCCGAGCTCCTACAATGAGCAGTTCTTC
CSAAWPSSYNEQFF
>TRBV25-1|many|.|TRBJ1-6
TGTGCCAGCAGTGATACGCTTGGCCAGGGAGGTTCACCCCTCCACTTT
CASSDTLGQGGSPLHF
>TRBV20-1|few|TRBD2|TRBJ2-3
TGCAGTGCTCCTCGACTAGCGGGAGGTCCAGATACGCAGTATTTT
CSAPRLAGGPDTQYF
>TRBV4-2|few|.|TRBJ2-7
TGTGCCAGCAGCCAAGATAAAACCGGGTACGAGCAGTACTTC
CASSQDKTGYEQYF
>TRBV20-1|many|TRBD1|TRBJ2-7
TGCAGTGCTAGAGATCACCTAGGAGGGACAGGGGTGTCCTACGAGCAGTACTTC
CSARDHLGGTGVSYEQYF
>TRBV6-5|many|TRBD1|TRBJ2-1
TGTGCCGTCAGGCCGGGACAGGGCAACAATGAGCAGTTCTTC
CAVRPGQGNNEQFF
>TRBV27|few|TRBD1|TRBJ2-2
TGTGCCAGCAGTTCAAAGGGGGCCCCGAACACCGGGGAGCTGTTTTTT
CASSSKGAPNTGELFF
>TRBV12-3/TRBV12-4|.|.|TRBJ1-2
TGTGCCAGCAGTTTTCAGCACTATGGCTACACCTTC
CASSFQHYGYTF
>TRBV20-1|few|TRBD1|TRBJ1-4
TGCAGTGCGAGACAGGGTTGGGACGAAAAACTGTTTTTT
CSARQGWDEKLFF
>TRBV7-2|many|TRBD1|TRBJ1-1
TGTGCCAGCAGCTTCGGACAGGGTGGGACTGAAGCTTTCTTT
CASSFGQGGTEAFF
>TRBV19|.|.|TRBJ1-2
TGTGCCAGTAGCAATACCGGGACAAACCTCTATGGCTACACCTTC
CASSNTGTNLYGYTF
>TRBV5-1|many|.|TRBJ2-1
TGCGCCAGCAGCTTGGAAGGGGGTGAGCAGTTCTTC
CASSLEGGEQFF
>TRBV7-2|.|TRBD1|TRBJ1-5
TGTGCCAGCAGCTTGGGACAGGACGTCAGTCAGCCCCAGCATTTT
CASSLGQDVSQPQHF
>TRBV27|many|.|TRBJ2-3
TGTGCCAGCAGTTGGGGGCCCAACACAGATACGCAGTATTTT
CASSWGPNTDTQYF
>TRBV7-9|.|TRBD2|TRBJ2-7
TGTGCCAGCAGCCTCCCGGGTAGCGGGAGCTCCTACGAGCAGTACTTC
CASSLPGSGSSYEQYF
>TRBV7-2|many|.|TRBJ1-1
TGTGCCAGCAGCCCCTTTTACAGGGACCTGAACACTGAAGCTTTCTTT
CASSPFYRDLNTEAFF
>TRBV27|.|.|TRBJ1-6
TGTGCCAGCAGTTCCTCCCCCGTCTATAATTCACCCCTCCACTTT
CASSSSPVYNSPLHF
>TRBV30|.|.|TRBJ1-3
TGTGCCTGCCCCTCCGGCTCTGGAAACACCATATATTTT
CACPSGSGNTIYF
>TRBV7-9|few|TRBD2|TRBJ2-1
TGTGCCAGCAGCCCGCCGATTAGCGGGTCGTACAATGAGCAGTTCTTC
CASSPPISGSYNEQFF
>TRBV2|.|TRBD1|TRBJ2-3
TGTGCCAGCGTTCAGTTACAGGGGGCGAGCACAGATACGCAGTATTTT
CASVQLQGASTDTQYF
>TRBV28|few|.|TRBJ1-3
TGTGCCAGCAGACAGCCTCGCCGTGGAAACACCATATATTTT
CASRQPRRGNTIYF
>TRBV5-5|many|.|TRBJ2-5
TGTGCCAGCAGCTTGGCCAGGGGAGGACTCCAAGAGACCCAGTACTTC
CASSLARGGLQETQYF
>TRBV7-9|few|TRBD1|TRBJ1-5
TGTGCCAGCAGCTACTGGGACAGCTACAATCAGCCCCAGCATTTT
CASSYWDSYNQPQHF
>TRBV12-3/TRBV12-4|few|.|TRBJ1-4
TGTGCCAGCAGTGGGGACGAGAGGACTCCGAATGAAAAACTGTTTTTT
CASSGDERTPNEKLFF
>TRBV20-1|.|TRBD2|TRBJ2-7
TGCAGTGCTAGAGATCGGACTAGCGGGAGCCACGAGCAGTACTTC
CSARDRTSGSHEQYF
>TRBV4-1|many|TRBD1|TRBJ2-7
TGCGCCAGCAGCCAAGACTCCTCCGGGACAGCGGCCTACGAGCAGTACTTC
CASSQDSSGTAAYEQYF
>TRBV9|many|.|TRBJ1-1
TGTGCCAGCAGCGTAGGCGACACTGAAGCTTTCTTT
CASSVGDTEAFF
>TRBV5-4|few|.|TRBJ2-5
TGTGCCAGCACCACAGCCAGAGGCCAAGAGACCCAGTACTTC
CASTTARGQETQYF
>TRBV7-8|few|TRBD1|TRBJ2-7
TGTGCCAGCAGCTCCCATGCGGGACAGGGTTACAACGAGCAGTACTTC
CASSSHAGQGYNEQYF
>TRBV29-1|.|.|TRBJ1-1
TGCAGCGTTGAAGAGGGCGGGGTGGTTACTGAAGCTTTCTTT
CSVEEGGVVTEAFF
>TRBV5-1|few|.|TRBJ2-7
TGCGCCAGCAGCCCCACCGGACCCCGCTACGAGCAGTACTTC
CASSPTGPRYEQYF